The sequence of this T cell receptor (beta chain) was determined in a study of T cells expressing NK-cell markers. Study overall: Sequenced donors, eight in total, included seven who were HCMV-seropositive and one who was seronegative. Study results and limitations: In several donors, these clonotypes also led the CD3+CD56-NKG2C+ fraction. Six or seven donors carried dominant NKG2C+ clonotypes that made up roughly 1.0-8% of their CD8+ T cells.

5'RACE template switching built TCR beta cDNA with unique molecular identifiers. TCRdb re-analyzed the 5' RACE reads; it lists each CDR3 protein once, without DNA. Its table lists 30,000 or so distinct CDR3 sequences. The CDR3 length is 18 residues. Germline-derived CDR1 and CDR2 are SQVTM and ANQGSEA. A remark on this clonotype: Antigen: not known.

The clonotype originates from a woman between 18 and 70 years old in good health. Sequencing was carried out using blood T cells: a sorted CD56 or NKG2C T cell subset, CD4+ or CD8+ T cells, or bulk PBMC T cells (not recorded which). V is TRBV29-1 and J is TRBJ1-5. CDR3 sequence reads: CSVVEHRCGGVGNQPQHF.